This T cell receptor beta chain was sequenced during a study of molecular identifiers for immune sequencing clone quantification. In its sample, this clonotype was seen many times. The CDR3 contains 13 residues. Per germline, CDR1 SGHDT and CDR2 YYEEEE. The V gene end was trimmed by 3 bases and the J gene end by 9 bases; junction bases not matched to a gene: 5. TCRdb passed the PCR reads through MiXCR, listing each CDR3 protein once. In the table there are around 460,000 distinct CDR3 sequences, about 25% of which are singletons. Sample: naive CD8+ T cells from blood, with Jurkat cell RNA spiked in. Subset here: FACS-sorted CD8+CD4-CCR7+CD45RA+ naive T cells. This chain uses TRBV5-6 with TRBJ2-4; 8 bases are a match to TRBD1. The TCR originated in a human donor in good health. Some libraries in this study had Jurkat cell RNA spiked in. The CDR3 DNA reads TGTGCCAGCAGCTGGACAGGGTCCGGCATTCAGTACTTC. This encodes CASSWTGSGIQYF.